A selection of T cell receptor beta chains follows, all from one sample in a study of blood T cell repertoires in COVID-19. The data were produced by immunoSEQ multiplex PCR, yet TCRdb's version contains in-frame clones alone and is incomplete. The sample holds about 280,000 clones, 88% seen once. Material for sequencing was PBMCs or T cells enriched from blood (not recorded which). The receptor source for this set is a woman aged 55-75 years in a cohort exposed to, infected with or recovered from COVID-19 (not recorded which). CDR3s include the opening cysteine and the closing phenylalanine or tryptophan. The order of the fields is V gene, clone size, D gene, J gene, CDR3 protein, CDR3 DNA. A D gene is named only where the DNA matches it firmly. Size tells how often a clone was seen (once, few, many) or the class of an expanded clone, and some rows leave it out.

V: TRBV18
size: NA
D: TRBD1
J: TRBJ2-1
CDR3: CASSQQGLSSYNEQFF
DNA: TGTGCCAGCTCTCAACAGGGGCTAAGCTCCTACAATGAGCAGTTCTTC

V: TRBV19
size: NA
D: NA
J: TRBJ1-1
CDR3: CASRRELMNTEAFF
DNA: TGTGCCAGTAGGCGGGAGTTAATGAACACTGAAGCTTTCTTT

V: TRBV27
size: NA
D: TRBD1
J: TRBJ1-2
CDR3: CASSEDRGLSYGYTF
DNA: TGTGCCAGCAGTGAGGACAGGGGGCTGAGCTATGGCTACACCTTC

V: TRBV5-1
size: NA
D: NA
J: TRBJ2-2
CDR3: CASFSLQGSAGELFF
DNA: TGCGCCAGCTTCTCGCTACAGGGATCGGCCGGGGAGCTGTTTTTT

V: TRBV15
size: NA
D: NA
J: TRBJ2-1
CDR3: CATSRHTSRNEQFF
DNA: TGTGCCACCAGCAGACACACTTCCAGGAATGAGCAGTTCTTC

V: TRBV28
size: NA
D: NA
J: TRBJ2-4
CDR3: CASSFAGAALGDIQYF
DNA: TGTGCCAGCAGTTTCGCAGGGGCTGCGCTTGGAGACATTCAGTACTTC

V: TRBV28
size: NA
D: NA
J: TRBJ2-2
CDR3: CASRRASQAGELFF
DNA: TGTGCCAGCAGACGGGCTAGCCAGGCCGGGGAGCTGTTTTTT

V: TRBV9
size: NA
D: NA
J: TRBJ1-2
CDR3: CASSVRAGEARDGYTF
DNA: TGTGCCAGCAGCGTTAGGGCAGGGGAAGCACGGGATGGCTACACCTTC

V: TRBV5-1
size: NA
D: TRBD1
J: TRBJ2-7
CDR3: CASSWTGVGEQYF
DNA: TGCGCCAGCAGCTGGACAGGGGTGGGCGAGCAGTACTTC

V: TRBV7-2
size: NA
D: NA
J: TRBJ2-1
CDR3: CASSLNEYNEQFF
DNA: TGTGCCAGCAGCTTAAATGAGTACAATGAGCAGTTCTTC

V: TRBV28
size: NA
D: TRBD1
J: TRBJ1-5
CDR3: CASRITGGAYQPQHF
DNA: TGTGCCAGCAGAATAACAGGGGGCGCGTACCAGCCCCAGCATTTT

V: TRBV15
size: NA
D: NA
J: TRBJ1-5
CDR3: CATSREGGDQPQHF
DNA: TGTGCCACCAGCAGAGAAGGCGGAGATCAGCCCCAGCATTTT

V: TRBV5-1
size: NA
D: TRBD2
J: TRBJ2-3
CDR3: CASSAMGAGTDTQYF
DNA: TGCGCCAGCAGCGCAATGGGAGCGGGGACAGATACGCAGTATTTT

V: TRBV18
size: NA
D: TRBD1
J: TRBJ2-2
CDR3: CASSPRMRQGILTGELFF
DNA: TGTGCCAGCTCACCACGGATGAGACAGGGAATTTTGACCGGGGAGCTGTTTTTT

V: TRBV7-9
size: NA
D: NA
J: TRBJ2-3
CDR3: CASSLTRTASTDTQYF
DNA: TGTGCCAGCAGCTTAACTAGGACAGCTAGCACAGATACGCAGTATTTT

V: TRBV28
size: NA
D: TRBD2
J: TRBJ2-2
CDR3: CATRLAGGTGELFF
DNA: TGTGCCACCCGACTAGCGGGAGGGACCGGGGAGCTGTTTTTT

V: TRBV7-8
size: NA
D: TRBD2
J: TRBJ2-1
CDR3: CASSLGRVGTSGSYNEQFF
DNA: TGTGCCAGCAGCTTAGGGAGGGTGGGGACTAGCGGGTCCTACAATGAGCAGTTCTTC

V: TRBV14
size: NA
D: TRBD2
J: TRBJ2-5
CDR3: CASSHRVGQLAGGKETQYF
DNA: TGTGCCAGCAGTCACAGGGTCGGACAGCTAGCGGGTGGTAAAGAGACCCAGTACTTC

V: TRBV10-3
size: NA
D: TRBD1
J: TRBJ2-7
CDR3: CAISGTDSYEQYF
DNA: TGTGCCATCAGCGGGACAGACTCCTACGAGCAGTACTTC

V: TRBV12-3/TRBV12-4
size: NA
D: TRBD1
J: TRBJ1-2
CDR3: CASSHGTGFGYTF
DNA: TGTGCCAGCAGCCACGGGACAGGGTTTGGCTACACCTTC

V: TRBV9
size: few
D: NA
J: TRBJ1-1
CDR3: CASSVAGRAGTEAFF
DNA: TGTGCCAGCAGCGTAGCGGGAAGGGCAGGCACTGAAGCTTTCTTT

V: TRBV18
size: NA
D: NA
J: TRBJ1-4
CDR3: CASSLRTDLHEKLFF
DNA: TGTGCCAGCTCACTGAGGACAGACCTACATGAAAAACTGTTTTTT

V: TRBV5-1
size: NA
D: NA
J: TRBJ2-5
CDR3: CASSLREVQETQYF
DNA: TGCGCCAGCAGCTTGAGAGAGGTCCAAGAGACCCAGTACTTC

V: TRBV4-1
size: NA
D: TRBD2
J: TRBJ2-2
CDR3: CASSPRTSGVTGELFF
DNA: TGCGCCAGCAGCCCCCGGACTAGCGGCGTCACCGGGGAGCTGTTTTTT

V: TRBV5-1
size: NA
D: TRBD1
J: TRBJ2-5
CDR3: CASSFVGTGLETQYF
DNA: TGCGCCAGCAGCTTCGTTGGGACAGGGTTGGAGACCCAGTACTTC

V: TRBV14
size: NA
D: TRBD2
J: TRBJ2-7
CDR3: CASSSLAGGSSYEQYF
DNA: TGTGCCAGCAGCTCCCTAGCGGGAGGGAGCTCCTACGAGCAGTACTTC

V: TRBV28
size: NA
D: NA
J: TRBJ1-6
CDR3: CASSFGSKRSRGPLHF
DNA: TGTGCCAGCAGTTTTGGTTCGAAGAGATCCCGGGGTCCCCTCCACTTT

V: TRBV9
size: NA
D: TRBD1
J: TRBJ1-2
CDR3: CASSVAGRGQGSNYGYTF
DNA: TGTGCCAGCAGCGTAGCCGGCCGTGGACAGGGATCTAACTATGGCTACACCTTC

V: TRBV20-1
size: NA
D: NA
J: TRBJ2-1
CDR3: CSARADNEQFF
DNA: TGCAGTGCTAGAGCTGACAATGAGCAGTTCTTC

V: TRBV5-1
size: NA
D: NA
J: TRBJ1-1
CDR3: CASSLSGDTEAFF
DNA: TGCGCCAGCAGCTTGTCGGGGGACACTGAAGCTTTCTTT